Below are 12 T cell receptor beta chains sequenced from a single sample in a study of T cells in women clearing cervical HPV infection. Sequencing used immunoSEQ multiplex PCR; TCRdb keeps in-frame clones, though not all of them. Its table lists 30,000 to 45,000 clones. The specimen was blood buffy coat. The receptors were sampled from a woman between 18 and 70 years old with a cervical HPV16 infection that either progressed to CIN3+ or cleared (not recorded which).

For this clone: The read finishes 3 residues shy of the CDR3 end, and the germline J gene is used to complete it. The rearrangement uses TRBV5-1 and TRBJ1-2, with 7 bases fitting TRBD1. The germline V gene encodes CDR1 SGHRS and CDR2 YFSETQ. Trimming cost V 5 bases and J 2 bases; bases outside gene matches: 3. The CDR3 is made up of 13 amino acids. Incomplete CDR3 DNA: TGCGCCAGCAGTGAACAGGGGAACTATGGC. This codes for CASSEQGNYG. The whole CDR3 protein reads CASSEQGNYGYTF. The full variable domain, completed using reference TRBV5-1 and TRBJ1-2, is KAGVTQTPRYLIKTRGQQVTLSCSPISGHRSVSWYQQTPGQGLQFLFEYFSETQRNKGNFPGRFSGRQFSNSRSEMNVSTLELGDSALYLCASSEQGNYGYTFGSGTRLTVV.

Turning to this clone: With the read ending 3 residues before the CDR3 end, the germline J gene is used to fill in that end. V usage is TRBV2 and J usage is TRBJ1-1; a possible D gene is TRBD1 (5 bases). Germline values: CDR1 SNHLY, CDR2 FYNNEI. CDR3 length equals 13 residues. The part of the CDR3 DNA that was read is TGTGCCAGCAGTGATTGGCTAGGGGAGACA. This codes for CASSDWLGET. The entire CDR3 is CASSDWLGETAFF.

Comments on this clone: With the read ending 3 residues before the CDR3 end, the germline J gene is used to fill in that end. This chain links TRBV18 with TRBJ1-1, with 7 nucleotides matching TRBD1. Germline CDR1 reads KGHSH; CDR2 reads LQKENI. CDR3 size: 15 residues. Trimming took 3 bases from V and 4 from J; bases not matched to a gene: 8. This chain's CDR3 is CASSPEGGSSTEAFF. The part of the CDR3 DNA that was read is TGTGCCAGCTCACCGGAAGGGGGCTCTAGCACTGAA.

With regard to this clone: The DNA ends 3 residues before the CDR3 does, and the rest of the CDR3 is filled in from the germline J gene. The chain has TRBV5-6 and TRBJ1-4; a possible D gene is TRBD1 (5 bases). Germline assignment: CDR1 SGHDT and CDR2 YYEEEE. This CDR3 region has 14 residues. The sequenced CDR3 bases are TGTGCCAGCAGCTTGGGACAGATAAATTCACCA. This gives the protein CASSLGQINSP. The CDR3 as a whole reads CASSLGQINSPLFF.

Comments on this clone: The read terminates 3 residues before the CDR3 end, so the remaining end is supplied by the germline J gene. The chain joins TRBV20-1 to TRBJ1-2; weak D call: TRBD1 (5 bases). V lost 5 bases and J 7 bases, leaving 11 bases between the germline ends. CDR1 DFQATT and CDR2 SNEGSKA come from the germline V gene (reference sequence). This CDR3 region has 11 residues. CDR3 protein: CSAGAQSGYTF. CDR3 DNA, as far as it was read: TGCAGTGCTGGGGCGCAGAGTGGC.

The part of the CDR3 DNA that was read is TGTGCCAGCAGCCGACTAGACTCTTCCACAGATACG. Its translation is CASSRLDSSTDT. The entire CDR3 sequence reads CASSRLDSSTDTQYF. This chain links TRBV7-9 with TRBJ2-3, with D tentatively TRBD2 (6 bases). Read data end 3 residues before the CDR3 end; the end is taken from the germline J gene. Deletions cut 5 bases from V and 2 bases from J, with 14 bases between. CDR3 length: 15 residues. From germline, CDR1 is SEHNR and CDR2 FQNEAQ (reference sequence).

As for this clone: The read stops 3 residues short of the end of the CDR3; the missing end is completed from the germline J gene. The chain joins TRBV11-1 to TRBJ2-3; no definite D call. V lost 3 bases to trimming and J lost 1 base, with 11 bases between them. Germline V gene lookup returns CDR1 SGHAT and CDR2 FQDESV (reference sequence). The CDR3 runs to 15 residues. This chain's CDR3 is CASSFSQDRTDTQYF. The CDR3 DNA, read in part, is TGTGCCAGCAGCTTCTCGCAGGATCGCACAGATACG. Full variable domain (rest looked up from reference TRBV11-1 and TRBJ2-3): EAEVAQSPRYKITEKSQAVAFWCDPISGHATLYWYRQILGQGPELLVQFQDESVVDDSQLPKDRFSAERLKGVDSTLKIQPAELGDSAMYLCASSFSQDRTDTQYFGPGTRLTVL.

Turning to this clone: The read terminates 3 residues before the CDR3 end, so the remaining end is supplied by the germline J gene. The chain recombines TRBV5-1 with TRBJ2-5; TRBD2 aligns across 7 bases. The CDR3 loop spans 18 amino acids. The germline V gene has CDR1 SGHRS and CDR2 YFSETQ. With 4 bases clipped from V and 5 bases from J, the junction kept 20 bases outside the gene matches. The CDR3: CASSQPQLASLTPETQYF. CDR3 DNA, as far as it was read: TGCGCCAGCAGCCAACCCCAACTAGCGAGCCTCACCCCGGAGACC.

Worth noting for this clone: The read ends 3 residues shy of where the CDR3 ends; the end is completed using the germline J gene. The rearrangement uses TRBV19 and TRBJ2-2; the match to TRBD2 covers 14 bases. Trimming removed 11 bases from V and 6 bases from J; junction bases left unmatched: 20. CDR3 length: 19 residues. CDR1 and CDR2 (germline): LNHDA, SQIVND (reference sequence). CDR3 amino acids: CAPTRRLAGGGAVAGELFF. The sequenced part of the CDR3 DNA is TGTGCCCCCACCCGACGACTAGCGGGAGGGGGGGCGGTGGCCGGGGAG.

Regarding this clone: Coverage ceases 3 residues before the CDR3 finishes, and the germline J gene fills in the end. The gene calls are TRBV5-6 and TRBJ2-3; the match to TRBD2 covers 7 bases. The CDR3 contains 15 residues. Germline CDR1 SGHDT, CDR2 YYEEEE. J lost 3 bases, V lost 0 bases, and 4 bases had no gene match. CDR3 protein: CASSLAAGATDTQYF. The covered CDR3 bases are TGTGCCAGCAGCTTGGCCGCGGGAGCTACAGATACG.

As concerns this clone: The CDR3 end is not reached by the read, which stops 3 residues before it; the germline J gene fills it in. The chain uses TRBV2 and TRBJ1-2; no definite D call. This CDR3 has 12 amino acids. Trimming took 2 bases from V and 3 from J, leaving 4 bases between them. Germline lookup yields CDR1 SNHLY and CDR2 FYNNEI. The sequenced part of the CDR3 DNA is TGTGCCAGCAGTGAATCGGACTATGGC. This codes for CASSESDYG. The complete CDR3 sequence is CASSESDYGYTF.

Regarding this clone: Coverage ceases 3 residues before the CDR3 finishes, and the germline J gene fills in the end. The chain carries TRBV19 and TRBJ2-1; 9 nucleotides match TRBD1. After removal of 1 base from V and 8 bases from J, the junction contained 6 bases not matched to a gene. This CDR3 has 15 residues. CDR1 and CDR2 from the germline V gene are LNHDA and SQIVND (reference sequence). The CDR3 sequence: CASSIGAGQGYEQFF. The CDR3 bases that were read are TGTGCCAGTAGTATAGGGGCGGGACAGGGTTATGAG.